This T cell receptor (beta chain) is from a study of cytomegalovirus exposure and HLA in healthy donors. Study-level points and caveats: An Asian-associated ancestry cluster reportedly showed fewer N-insertions than the roughly 670-donor mean in a later analysis. Sequences of the TCR beta chain were said to predict the HLA-A and HLA-B alleles of most subjects accurately. A prior analysis recorded that most TCR beta V segments were productive about 87% or about 30% of the time.

V lost 3 bases, J lost 1 base, and 8 bases stayed unmatched. The CDR3 has 17 residues. In germline, CDR1 is SEHNR, CDR2 FQNEAQ (reference sequence). Note on this clone: No antigen is known for it.

PCR employed 60 Vbeta and 13 Jbeta primers. Assay used: immunoSEQ multiplex PCR; TCRdb lists only in-frame clones, some missing. The data show 140,000 or so clones, around three quarters seen once. The chain employs TRBV7-9 and TRBJ2-3, with 9 bases aligning to TRBD2. Sequenced: PBMCs. This clonotype originated in a man aged 40-55 years in good health and CMV-seronegative. DNA of the CDR3: TGTGCCAGCAGCTTTAGCGGGGGTGGTTCCGGCACAGATACGCAGTATTTT. Translating gives CASSFSGGGSGTDTQYF.